What follows describes a single T cell receptor beta chain. In this sample, this clone turned up a few times. The target of this receptor is not known. No much larger clone exists at a distance of one base, and base qualities are not known. Genomic DNA was extracted from sorted cells with the QIAGEN DNeasy Blood and Tissue Kit for TCRbeta CDR3 sequencing. High-throughput TCRbeta CDR3 sequencing, which included PCR amplification with bias correction and internal controls, was done commercially through immunoSEQ. As for the original processing: A unique productive TCRbeta sequence was defined by the CDR3 nucleotide sequence when primers matched, and otherwise by the CDR3 amino acid sequence together with the Vbeta and Jbeta genes. To correct sorting error, sequences shared between sorted populations at a frequency ratio of 2:1 or less were removed; the rest were assigned to the higher population. A sequence was defined as donor-reactive if the sequence was expanded at least 5-fold in CFSE-low cells compared with unstimulated cells and had a frequency of at least 0.01% in CFSE-low cells. Jensen-Shannon divergence, calculated on the top 100 TCRbeta sequences ranked by frequency, was used to quantify repertoire divergence. When a sample had multiple sequencing runs, each run was corrected for sorting error separately and the runs were then pooled. The immuneACCESS repertoire file appears here via TCRdb, limited to in-frame rearrangements. These files lack a portion of the clones; in checked studies, under half of the deficit traces to unresolved V genes, and the cause of the others is not known. V and J calls and clone size are given by that table; D and trimming were obtained from the DNA. For this sample the table gives around 63,000 clones, of which approximately 83% were detected only once. The top ten clonotypes cover about 2% of the sample.

This entry is derived from a study of Tregs in tolerant kidney transplant recipients (dated 2019 in TCRdb). Describing the broader study: The transplants used related donors with nonmyeloablative bone marrow transplantation, and mixed chimerism in the human trials was transient. TCRbeta sequencing was used in the study to identify donor-specific regulatory T cells before combined kidney and bone marrow transplantation, and the identified cells were then tracked after transplant.

CDR1 and CDR2, looked up from the germline V gene, are LGHNA and YNFKEQ. V ends up 4 bases short and J 3 bases short, with an unmatched junction base count of 0. Its CDR3 holds 12 amino acids, cysteine through phenylalanine. CDR3 DNA only is kept here, 36 bases in frame from base 1. The time point label, as the study defines it: blood sample drawn before combined kidney and bone marrow transplant. Unstimulated Tregs (CD4+CD25+CD127-), CD4+ non-Tregs (CD4+CD25-), CD4 and CD8 cells were FACS-sorted from thawed PBMCs. Prior to Treg sorting, thawed PBMCs were rested overnight with 200 IU/ml IL-2 at 37 degrees C. The patients were a handful of recipients of combined kidney and bone marrow transplants from the ITN036ST trial, and samples were available only for these trial subjects. Healthy control blood was processed by Ficoll density gradient to PBMCs and cryopreserved; patient PBMCs were collected before and after transplant.

Overall results and qualifications from the work: For some patients the PCR primers changed over time, which made it impossible to compare the samples from those patients at the nucleotide level. Biological reproducibility was not directly assessed, although technical replication error appeared to be minimal. The study was limited by small patient numbers, and the findings need validation in larger populations and under other immunosuppression protocols. Expanding Tregs with activated donor B cells appeared to identify the most biologically relevant and donor-specific TCRbeta repertoire. In tolerant patients, the expansion of donor-specific Tregs was greater than global Treg expansion, suggesting that the expansion was antigen-driven rather than nonspecific.

This sample comprised Tregs from blood, obtained before the transplant. This TCR came from a human donor who received a combined kidney and bone marrow transplant. The rearrangement joined TRBV4-2 to TRBJ2-7, with TRBD1 identical over 7 junction bases. The nucleotide sequence reads as follows: TGTGCCAGCAGCCGGGACAGCTACGAGCAGTACTTC. The translation is CASSRDSYEQYF.